This T cell receptor beta chain is drawn from a study of shared clonotypes between healthy human individuals. Profiled with immunoSEQ multiplex PCR; TCRdb holds only in-frame clones, not every one. Of roughly 2.2 million clones in the sample, around 90% were seen once. Germline trimming cut 4 bases from V and 5 bases from J; bases unmatched to any gene: 8. The CDR3 runs to 15 residues. The germline V gene has CDR1 SGHVS and CDR2 FQNEAQ. The sequenced material came from naive CD4+ T cells from PBMCs. Noted subset: CD45RA+ positively selected. The chain recombines TRBV7-8 with TRBJ1-1; 9 nucleotides match TRBD1. This TCR was sampled from a man aged 18 to 35 in good health. Some clones in this sample may be carry-over from other donors' samples. CDR3 nucleotides: TGTGCCAGCAGCTCTCCGGGACAGGGCGGGACTGAAGCTTTCTTT. Amino acid sequence: CASSSPGQGGTEAFF.